Included here is one TCR beta chain sequence, with context. Its antigen is unknown. The V and J ends lost 3 bases and 3 bases respectively, with 6 bases between them. Germline V gene sequence: CDR1 KGHSH, CDR2 LQKENI. There are 14 residues in the CDR3. Attachment of unique molecular identifiers to individual cDNA molecules was performed. TCRdb independently ran MiXCR on the 5' RACE reads; one entry per CDR3 protein. The data show roughly 29,000 distinct CDR3 sequences, 6% to 7.5% seen once. The sample comes from a study of early T cells in non-severe SARS-CoV-2 infection. Looking at the study overall: Chains stayed unpaired after sequencing of bulk RNA from unsorted whole blood.

Findings and limits, study-wide: Matching with VDJdb favored anti-spike CD8 responses (missing private and CD4 specificities).

The sample in question was whole blood, obtained at baseline. The chain links TRBV18 to TRBJ1-6, with a possible D match to TRBD1 (5 bases). The TCR was taken from an adult who was a healthcare worker with PCR-confirmed SARS-CoV-2 infection or an uninfected control (not recorded which). The CDR3 loop reads CASSPGLYNSPLHF. The CDR3 DNA reads as TGTGCCAGCTCACCGGGACTCTATAATTCACCCCTCCACTTT. Using reference TRBV18 and TRBJ1-6 for the parts outside the CDR3, the full variable domain is NAGVMQNPRHLVRRRGQEARLRCSPMKGHSHVYWYRQLPEEGLKFMVYLQKENIIDESGMPKERFSAEFPKEGPSILRIQQVVRGDSAAYFCASSPGLYNSPLHFGNGTRLTVT.